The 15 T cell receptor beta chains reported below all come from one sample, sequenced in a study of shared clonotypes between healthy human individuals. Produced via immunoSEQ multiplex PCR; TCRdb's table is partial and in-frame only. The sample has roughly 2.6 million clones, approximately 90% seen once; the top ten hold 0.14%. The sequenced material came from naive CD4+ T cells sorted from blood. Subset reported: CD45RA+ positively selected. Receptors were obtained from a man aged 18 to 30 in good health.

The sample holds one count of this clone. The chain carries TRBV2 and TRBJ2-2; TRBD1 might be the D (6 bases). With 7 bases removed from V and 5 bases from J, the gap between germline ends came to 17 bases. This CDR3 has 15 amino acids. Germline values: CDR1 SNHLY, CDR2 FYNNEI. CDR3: CASKRDNALTGELFF. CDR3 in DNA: TGTGCCAGCAAGAGGGACAATGCCCTTACCGGGGAGCTGTTTTTT.

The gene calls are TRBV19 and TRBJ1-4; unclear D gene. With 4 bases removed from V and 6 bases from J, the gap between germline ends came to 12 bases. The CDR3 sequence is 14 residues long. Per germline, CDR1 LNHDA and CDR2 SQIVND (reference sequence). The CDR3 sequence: CASSRRDMYEKLFF. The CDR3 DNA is TGTGCCAGTAGTAGGCGGGATATGTATGAAAAACTGTTTTTT.

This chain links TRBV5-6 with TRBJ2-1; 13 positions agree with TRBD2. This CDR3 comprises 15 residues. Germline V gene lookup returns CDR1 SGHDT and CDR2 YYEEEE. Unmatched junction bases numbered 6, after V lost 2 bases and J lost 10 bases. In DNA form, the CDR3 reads TGTGCCAGCAGCTTAGGACTAGCGGGAGTTGAAGAGCAGTTCTTC. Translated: CASSLGLAGVEEQFF.

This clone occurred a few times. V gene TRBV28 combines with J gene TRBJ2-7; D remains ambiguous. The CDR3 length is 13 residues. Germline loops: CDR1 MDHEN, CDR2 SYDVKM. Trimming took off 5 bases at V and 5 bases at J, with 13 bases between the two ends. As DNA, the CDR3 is TGTGCCAGCAGTGTCCCGGGCATCCACGAGCAGTACTTC. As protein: CASSVPGIHEQYF.

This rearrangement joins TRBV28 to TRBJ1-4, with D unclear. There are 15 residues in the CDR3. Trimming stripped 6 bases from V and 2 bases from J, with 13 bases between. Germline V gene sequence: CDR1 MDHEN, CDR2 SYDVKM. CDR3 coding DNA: TGTGCCAGCAGGCCCGAGACGGCTACTAATGAAAAACTGTTTTTT. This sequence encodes CASRPETATNEKLFF.

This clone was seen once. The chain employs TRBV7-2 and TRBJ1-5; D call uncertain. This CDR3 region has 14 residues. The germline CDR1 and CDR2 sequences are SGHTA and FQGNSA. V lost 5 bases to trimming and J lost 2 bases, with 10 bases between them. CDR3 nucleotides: TGTGCCAGCAGCGAGGGCTTGGGCAATCAGCCCCAGCATTTT. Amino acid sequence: CASSEGLGNQPQHF.

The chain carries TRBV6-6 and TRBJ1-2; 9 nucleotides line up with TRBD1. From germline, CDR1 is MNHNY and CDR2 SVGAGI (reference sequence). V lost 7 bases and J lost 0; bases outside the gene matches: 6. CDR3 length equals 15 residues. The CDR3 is CASKGQGDTNYGYTF. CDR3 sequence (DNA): TGTGCCAGCAAGGGACAGGGCGACACTAACTATGGCTACACCTTC.

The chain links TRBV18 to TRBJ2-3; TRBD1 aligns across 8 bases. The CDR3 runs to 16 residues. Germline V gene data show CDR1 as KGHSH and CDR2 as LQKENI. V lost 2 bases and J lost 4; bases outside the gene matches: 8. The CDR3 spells CASSPIFTGGADTQYF. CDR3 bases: TGTGCCAGCTCACCAATATTCACAGGGGGAGCAGATACGCAGTATTTT.

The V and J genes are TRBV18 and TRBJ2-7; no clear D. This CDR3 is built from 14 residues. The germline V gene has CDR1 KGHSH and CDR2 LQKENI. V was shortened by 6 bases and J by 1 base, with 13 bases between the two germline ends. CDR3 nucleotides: TGTGCCAGCTCTCCCCCAAGGGAATCCTACGAGCAGTACTTC. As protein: CASSPPRESYEQYF.

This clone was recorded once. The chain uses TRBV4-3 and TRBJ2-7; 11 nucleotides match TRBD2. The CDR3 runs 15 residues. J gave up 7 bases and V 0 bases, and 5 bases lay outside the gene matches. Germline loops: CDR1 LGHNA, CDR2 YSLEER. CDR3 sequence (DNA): TGCGCCAGCAGCCAAGACGGACTAGCGGGTAGGGAGCAGTACTTC. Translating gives CASSQDGLAGREQYF.

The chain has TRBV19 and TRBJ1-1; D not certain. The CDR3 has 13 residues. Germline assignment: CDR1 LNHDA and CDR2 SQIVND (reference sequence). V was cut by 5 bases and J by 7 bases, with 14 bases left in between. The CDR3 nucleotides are TGTGCCAGTAGTTGGGCATTAGAGAGTGAAGCTTTCTTT. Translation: CASSWALESEAFF.

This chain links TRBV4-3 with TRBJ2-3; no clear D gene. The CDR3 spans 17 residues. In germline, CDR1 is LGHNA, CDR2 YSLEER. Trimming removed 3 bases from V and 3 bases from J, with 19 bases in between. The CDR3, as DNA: TGCGCCAGCAGCCAGGCTTGGGCCACCCCATTGACAGATACGCAGTATTTT. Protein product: CASSQAWATPLTDTQYF.

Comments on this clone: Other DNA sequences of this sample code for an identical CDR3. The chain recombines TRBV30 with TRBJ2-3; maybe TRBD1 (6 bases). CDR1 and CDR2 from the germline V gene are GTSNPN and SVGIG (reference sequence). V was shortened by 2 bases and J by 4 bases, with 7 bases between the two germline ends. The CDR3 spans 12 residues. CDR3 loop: CAWSPGADTQYF. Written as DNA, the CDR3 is TGTGCCTGGAGTCCAGGGGCAGATACGCAGTATTTT.

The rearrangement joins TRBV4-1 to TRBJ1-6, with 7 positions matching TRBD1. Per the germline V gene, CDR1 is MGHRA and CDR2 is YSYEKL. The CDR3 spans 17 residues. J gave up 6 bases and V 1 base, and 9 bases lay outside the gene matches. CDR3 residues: CASSQAPPGTVNSPLHF. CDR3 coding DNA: TGCGCCAGCAGCCAAGCGCCCCCGGGGACAGTTAATTCACCCCTCCACTTT.

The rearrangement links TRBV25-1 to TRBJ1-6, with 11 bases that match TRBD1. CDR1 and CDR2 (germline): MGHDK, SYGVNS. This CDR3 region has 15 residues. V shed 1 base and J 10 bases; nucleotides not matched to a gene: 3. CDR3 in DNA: TGTGCCAGCAGTGAATCCGGGACAGGGGGATCACCCCTCCACTTT. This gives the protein CASSESGTGGSPLHF.